These 9 T cell receptor beta chains came from one sample sequenced in a study of blood T cells in healthy people across ages. It was with a sample-barcoded 5' primer and a J-beta primer mix that a second PCR of roughly 6 to 12 cycles was run. TCRdb recomputed calls from the 5' RACE reads with MiXCR, one row per CDR3 protein. There are hundreds of thousands of distinct CDR3 sequences in the sample; about 48% occur only once, and 13% lies in the top ten. Material: blood. Source of these receptors: a man aged 25-45 years in good health.

This clonotype appeared a few times. The V and J genes are TRBV12-3 or TRBV12-4 and TRBJ1-1; no clear D. This CDR3 is 13 amino acids long. V was clipped by 2 bases and J by 6 bases, with 10 bases between them. CDR3 in amino acids: CASSLNDRAEAFF. The CDR3, as DNA: TGTGCCAGCAGTTTAAACGATCGGGCTGAAGCTTTCTTT.

V and J are TRBV12-3 or TRBV12-4 and TRBJ2-7; 12 positions match TRBD2. The DNA end is a closer match to TRBJ2-5, so the J assignment may be wrong. The CDR3 is made up of 18 amino acids. CDR3 sequence (DNA): TGTGCCAGCAGTTTAAGTTGGTCACTAGCGGGGGGTGGTGAGACCCAGTACTTC. Protein sequence: CASSLSWSLAGGGETQYF.

The V gene is TRBV3-1, the J gene TRBJ2-3, with TRBD2 identical over 8 bases. Germline CDR1 LGHDT, CDR2 YNNKEL (reference sequence). The CDR3 loop spans 15 amino acids. With V trimmed by 5 bases and J by 6 bases, 10 bases remained unmatched. CDR3 in amino acids: CASSDQGLVRDTQYF. In DNA form, the CDR3 reads TGTGCCAGCAGCGACCAGGGACTAGTGCGGGATACGCAGTATTTT.

The rearrangement joins TRBV4-2 to TRBJ1-4; D possibly corresponds to TRBD1 (5 bases). Per germline, CDR1 LGHNA and CDR2 YNFKEQ. V was cut by 0 bases and J by 2 bases, with 13 bases left in between. The CDR3 spans 17 residues. The CDR3 sequence is CASSQEIAGATNEKLFF. In nucleotides, the CDR3 is TGTGCCAGCAGCCAAGAGATCGCCGGGGCCACTAATGAAAAACTGTTTTTT.

This chain connects TRBV27 to TRBJ2-7, with 8 bases aligning to TRBD2. With 6 bases clipped from V and 1 base from J, the junction kept 8 bases outside the gene matches. This CDR3 region has 15 residues. Germline values: CDR1 MNHEY, CDR2 SMNVEV (reference sequence). CDR3 loop: CASSPGGARSYEQYF. The CDR3 region has the DNA TGTGCCAGCAGCCCCGGGGGGGCCCGTTCCTACGAGCAGTACTTC.

The chain has TRBV15 and TRBJ2-5; a possible D gene is TRBD1 (5 bases). V was clipped by 2 bases and J by 2 bases, with 12 bases between them. Germline V gene data show CDR1 as LNHNV and CDR2 as YYDKDF (reference sequence). The CDR3 loop spans 15 amino acids. The DNA for the CDR3 is TGTGCCACCAGCAGATCGTGGGGCAGTCAAGAGACCCAGTACTTC. Amino acid sequence: CATSRSWGSQETQYF.

V and J are TRBV20-1 and TRBJ2-5, with D maybe TRBD1 (5 bases). Looked up from germline, CDR1 is DFQATT and CDR2 is SNEGSKA (reference sequence). The CDR3 loop spans 12 amino acids. V gave up 3 bases and J gave up 8 bases, with 13 bases separating them. The CDR3 DNA reads TGCAGTGCTAGGTCAGGGATTCAAACCCAGTACTTC. This gives the protein CSARSGIQTQYF.

This clonotype was counted ten times or more. The chain combines TRBV3-1 with TRBJ2-7; D possibly uses TRBD1 or TRBD2 (6 bases each). CDR3 length: 19 amino acids. Trimming shortened V by 5 bases and J by 2 bases, and 28 bases separated the two germline ends. Germline CDR1 reads LGHDT; CDR2 reads YNNKEL (reference sequence). The CDR3 reads CASSNGAITGRRRTYEQYF. The CDR3 DNA follows: TGTGCCAGCAGCAACGGGGCTATAACAGGGAGGCGGCGGACCTACGAGCAGTACTTC.

This clonotype showed up just a few times. The chain carries TRBV29-1 and TRBJ1-1; D is uncertain. Trimming shortened V by 2 bases and J by 8 bases, and 12 bases separated the two germline ends. There are 12 residues in the CDR3. Germline CDR1 and CDR2: SQVTM and ANQGSEA. The CDR3, as DNA: TGCAGCGTTGAATCTGAGCACAGAGAAGCTTTCTTT. This gives the protein CSVESEHREAFF. The variable domain in full, with the rest retrieved from reference TRBV29-1 and TRBJ1-1, is SAVISQKPSRDICQRGTSLTIQCQVDSQVTMMFWYRQQPGQSLTLIATANQGSEATYESGFVIDKFPISRPNLTFSTLTVSNMSPEDSSIYLCSVESEHREAFFGQGTRLTVV.